This passage covers 6 T cell receptor beta chains from one sample sequenced in a study of control samples from healthy donors and cancer patients. Generated by immunoSEQ multiplex PCR, the TCRdb table keeps only in-frame clones and is missing some. Of around 90,000 clones in the sample, over 75% are singletons; the top ten hold more than 2%. The specimen was blood. These receptors came from a woman aged 35 to 49 in good health.

This clone was counted a single time. This sequence joins TRBV25-1 and TRBJ1-1, with D possibly matching TRBD1 (6 bases). Germline V gives CDR1 MGHDK, CDR2 SYGVNS. The CDR3 runs 14 residues. V dropped 8 bases and J dropped 0 bases, with 13 bases sitting between them. The CDR3 region has the DNA TGTGCCAGCGGTTTGGGGGGCATGAACACTGAAGCTTTCTTT. This sequence encodes CASGLGGMNTEAFF.

The chain uses TRBV4-3 and TRBJ1-3; possibly TRBD1 for D (5 bases). The germline V gene has CDR1 LGHNA and CDR2 YSLEER. Trimming took off 0 bases at V and 0 bases at J, with 9 bases between the two ends. The CDR3 runs 16 residues. CDR3 in amino acids: CASSQDKGFSGNTIYF. The CDR3 nucleotides read TGCGCCAGCAGCCAAGATAAGGGGTTCTCTGGAAACACCATATATTTT.

This chain uses TRBV7-8 with TRBJ2-7; TRBD2 is a possible D gene (7 bases). Trimming pared 5 bases from V and 3 bases from J, leaving 17 bases between. Germline V gene data show CDR1 as SGHVS and CDR2 as FQNEAQ. The CDR3 is made up of 15 amino acids. The CDR3 region is CASSQAGDKIYEQYF. CDR3 bases: TGTGCCAGCAGCCAGGCGGGGGACAAGATCTACGAGCAGTACTTC.

The chain couples TRBV6-1 to TRBJ1-4, with D hard to call. The CDR3 covers 17 residues. Germline loops: CDR1 MNHNS, CDR2 SASEGT. The V gene lost 1 base and the J gene lost 0 bases, with 12 bases spanning the gap. The CDR3, as DNA: TGTGCCAGCAGTGAAGATGTATTGGTGGCAACTAATGAAAAACTGTTTTTT. This gives the protein CASSEDVLVATNEKLFF.

The V and J genes are TRBV25-1 and TRBJ2-3; 15 nucleotides match TRBD2. The germline V gene has CDR1 MGHDK and CDR2 SYGVNS. The CDR3 runs 18 residues. The V gene end was trimmed by 6 bases and the J gene end by 3 bases; junction bases not matched to a gene: 10. The CDR3 nucleotides read TGTGCCAGCAGAGGACTAGCGGGGGGGCCATTTCGTACAGATACGCAGTATTTT. As protein: CASRGLAGGPFRTDTQYF.

J is TRBJ1-2 and V is TRBV12-3 or TRBV12-4, with TRBD1 as a possible D gene (6 bases). V lost 5 bases, J lost 1 base, and 8 bases lay in between. The CDR3 loop spans 13 amino acids. CDR3 nucleotides: TGTGCCAGCAGTGAACAGGGTAACTATGGCTACACCTTC. It is translated as CASSEQGNYGYTF.